This T cell receptor (beta chain) was recorded in a study of blood T cell repertoires in COVID-19. Study-level background: PBMCs, B-cell-depleted T cells, or T cells were the source of the cDNA or gDNA that made up the material.

The length of the CDR3 is 19 residues. Original processing notes: Amplification of reference gene primers provided the estimated nucleated cell counts. Some clones are missing from TCRdb's copy, which holds only in-frame ones; the method was immunoSEQ multiplex PCR. V, J and clone size derive from that table, while D and trimming were established from the DNA sequence. The sample consists of 400,000 or so clones, approximately 90% of them appearing once. The chain uses TRBV21-1 and TRBJ2-2; the table calls TRBD2, which could not be checked here. TRBV21-1 is a pseudogene locus. The sequencing input was peripheral blood. The receptor was isolated from a man aged 18 to 29 with COVID-19, enrolled during active disease. CDR3 region: CASSNRGTTPGLEGGELFF. CDR3 nucleotides: TGTGCCAGCAGCAACCGAGGGACGACACCGGGACTAGAAGGCGGGGAGCTGTTTTTT.